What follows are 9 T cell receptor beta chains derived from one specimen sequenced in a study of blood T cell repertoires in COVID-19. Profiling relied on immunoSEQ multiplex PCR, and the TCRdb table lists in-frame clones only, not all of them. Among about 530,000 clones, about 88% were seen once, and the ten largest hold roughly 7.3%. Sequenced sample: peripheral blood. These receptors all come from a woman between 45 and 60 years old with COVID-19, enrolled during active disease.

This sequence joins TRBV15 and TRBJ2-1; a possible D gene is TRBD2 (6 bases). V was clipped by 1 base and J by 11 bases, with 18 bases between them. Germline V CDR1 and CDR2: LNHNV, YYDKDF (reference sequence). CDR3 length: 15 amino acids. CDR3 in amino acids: CATSRGTDRRGQQFF. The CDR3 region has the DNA TGTGCCACCAGCAGAGGTACCGATCGGCGGGGCCAGCAGTTCTTC. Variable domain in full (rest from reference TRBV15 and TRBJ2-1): DAMVIQNPRYQVTQFGKPVTLSCSQTLNHNVMYWYQQKSSQAPKLLFHYYDKDFNNEADTPDNFQSRRPNTSFCFLDIRSPGLGDTAMYLCATSRGTDRRGQQFFGPGTRLTVL.

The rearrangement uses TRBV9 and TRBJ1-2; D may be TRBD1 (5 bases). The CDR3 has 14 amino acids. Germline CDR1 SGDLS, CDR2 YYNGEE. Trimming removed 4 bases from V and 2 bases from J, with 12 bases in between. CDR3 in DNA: TGTGCCAGCAGCCCAGGACGGACAAACTATGGCTACACCTTC. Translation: CASSPGRTNYGYTF.

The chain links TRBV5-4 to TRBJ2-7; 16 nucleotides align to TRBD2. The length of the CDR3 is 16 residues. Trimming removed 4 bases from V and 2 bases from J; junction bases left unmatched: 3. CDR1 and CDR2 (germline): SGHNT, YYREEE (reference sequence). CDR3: CASSSGTSGGAYEQYF. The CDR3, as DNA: TGTGCCAGCAGCAGCGGGACTAGCGGGGGGGCCTACGAGCAGTACTTC.

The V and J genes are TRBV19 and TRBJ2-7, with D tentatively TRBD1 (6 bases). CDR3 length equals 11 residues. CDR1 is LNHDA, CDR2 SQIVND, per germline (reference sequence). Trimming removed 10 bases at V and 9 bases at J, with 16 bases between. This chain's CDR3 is CATRGGRRQYF. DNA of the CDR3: TGTGCCACCCGTGGGGGCCGGAGGCAGTACTTC. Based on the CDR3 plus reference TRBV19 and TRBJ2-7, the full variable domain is DGGITQSPKYLFRKEGQNVTLSCEQNLNHDAMYWYRQDPGQGLRLIYYSQIVNDFQKGDIAEGYSVSREKKESFPLTVTSAQKNPTAFYLCATRGGRRQYFGPGTRLTVT.

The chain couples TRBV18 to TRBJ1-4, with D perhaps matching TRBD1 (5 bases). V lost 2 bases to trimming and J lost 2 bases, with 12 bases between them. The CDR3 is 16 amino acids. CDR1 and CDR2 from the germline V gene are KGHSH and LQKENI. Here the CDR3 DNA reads TGTGCCAGCTCACCAGGGCAGGGTTCTACTAATGAAAAACTGTTTTTT. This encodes CASSPGQGSTNEKLFF.

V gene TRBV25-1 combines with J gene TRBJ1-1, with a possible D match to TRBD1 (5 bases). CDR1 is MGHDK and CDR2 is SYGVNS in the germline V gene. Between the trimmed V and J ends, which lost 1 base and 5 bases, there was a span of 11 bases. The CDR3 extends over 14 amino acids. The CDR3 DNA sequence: TGTGCCAGCAGTGAATCTGGGGGGGAGACTGAAGCTTTCTTT. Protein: CASSESGGETEAFF.

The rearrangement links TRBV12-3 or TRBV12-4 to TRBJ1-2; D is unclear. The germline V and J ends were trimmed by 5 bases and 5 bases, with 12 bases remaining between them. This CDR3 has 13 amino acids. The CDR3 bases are TGTGCCAGCAGTAGCCTGGGCGGGTATGGCTACACCTTC. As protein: CASSSLGGYGYTF.

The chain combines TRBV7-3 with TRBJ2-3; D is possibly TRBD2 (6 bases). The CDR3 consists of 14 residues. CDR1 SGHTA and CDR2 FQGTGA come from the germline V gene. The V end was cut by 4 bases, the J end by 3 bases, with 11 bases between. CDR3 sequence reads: CASSSPGSTDTQYF. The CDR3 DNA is TGTGCCAGCAGCTCGCCCGGGAGTACAGATACGCAGTATTTT.

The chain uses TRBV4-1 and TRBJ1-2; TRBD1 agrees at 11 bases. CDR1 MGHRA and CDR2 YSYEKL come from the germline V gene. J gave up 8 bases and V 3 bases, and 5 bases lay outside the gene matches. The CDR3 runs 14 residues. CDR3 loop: CASSQDRGLGGYTF. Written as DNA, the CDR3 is TGCGCCAGCAGCCAGGACAGGGGGCTTGGGGGCTACACCTTC.